This T cell receptor beta chain came from a study of cytomegalovirus exposure and HLA in healthy donors. Broader study findings: By a later analysis, the bulk of CMV-associated TCR beta chains appeared HLA-restricted. A later analysis associated 16,000 or so TCR beta sequences with HLA alleles at a 0.05 false discovery rate. Under in vitro conditions, three CMV-associated chains were confirmed as specific for CMV antigens.

Per germline, CDR1 SEHNR and CDR2 FQNEAQ (reference sequence). V lost 5 bases, J lost 5 bases, and 3 bases stayed unmatched. This CDR3 is 15 amino acids long. The primer mix had 60 Vbeta and 13 Jbeta primers. TCRdb's table, derived via immunoSEQ multiplex PCR, lists solely in-frame clones and lacks some. Here the sample spans over 150,000 clones, about 75% being singletons. Points on this clone: The antigen is not known.

The TCR comes from a male donor in good health and CMV-seronegative. The chain carries TRBV7-9 and TRBJ2-3, with 14 bases identical to TRBD2. Sequenced: PBMCs. The CDR3 region has the DNA TGTGCCAGCAGCATAGGGACTAGCGGGGGAGATACGCAGTATTTT. Translation: CASSIGTSGGDTQYF.